The 21 T cell receptor beta chains given below trace back to one sample, sequenced in a study of regulatory T cells in long-lasting Graves disease. Through Arm-PCR of CDR3 regions and iRepertoire HTBI primers, TCR beta libraries were built. TCRdb reprocessed the multiplex PCR reads via MiXCR and lists one record per CDR3 protein. The sample lists 300,000 to 400,000 distinct CDR3 sequences, 16% seen once, with 30% in the top ten. As for time point: newly diagnosed GD, antithyroid drugs for less than 3 months. There was RNA extracted from PBMCs, and the TCR library was made from it. Separately, the same data were catalogued under a study of T cells in Graves' hyperthyroidism and ophthalmopathy.

The source was peripheral blood mononuclear cells (PBMCs), collected at new diagnosis, from a patient treated with antithyroid drugs. Source of these receptors: a man aged 35 to 55 with Graves disease.

This clonotype was counted at least ten times. This sequence joins TRBV20-1 and TRBJ2-5; 11 bases are shared with TRBD2. This CDR3 has 15 amino acids. Germline CDR1 and CDR2: DFQATT and SNEGSKA (reference sequence). J gave up 5 bases and V 1 base, and 6 bases lay outside the gene matches. The CDR3 sequence is CSARASSGGTETQYF. The CDR3 DNA sequence: TGCAGTGCTAGAGCGTCTAGCGGGGGGACGGAGACCCAGTACTTC.

This sequence joins TRBV9 and TRBJ1-2; D gene ambiguous. The germline V gene encodes CDR1 SGDLS and CDR2 YYNGEE. This CDR3 comprises 12 residues. V lost 5 bases and J lost 12, with 17 bases in between. The CDR3 bases are TGTGCCAGCAGTTTCGGCGCTAGCAAGGACACCTTC. This codes for CASSFGASKDTF.

This clonotype has just a few counts. The chain combines TRBV10-3 with TRBJ2-3; 7 bases match TRBD1. This CDR3 has 13 amino acids. Germline V gene lookup returns CDR1 ENHRY and CDR2 SYGVKD. Losses at the gene ends were 6 bases for V and 2 bases for J; bases not matched to a gene: 2. Written as DNA, the CDR3 is TGTGCCATCAGGACAGGGTCCACAGATACGCAGTATTTT. Its protein product is CAIRTGSTDTQYF.

This clonotype was observed many times. The V gene is TRBV28, the J gene TRBJ2-7, with TRBD1 matching 7 bases. V gave up 6 bases and J gave up 2 bases; unmatched junction bases: 13. Per germline, CDR1 MDHEN and CDR2 SYDVKM. This CDR3 contains 16 residues. The CDR3 reads CASSPRDRTVAYEQYF. CDR3 nucleotides: TGTGCCAGCAGCCCTAGGGACAGAACAGTAGCCTACGAGCAGTACTTC.

This clonotype was observed at least ten times. The chain couples TRBV6-5 to TRBJ2-1; unclear D gene. This CDR3 has 14 amino acids. Germline CDR1 MNHEY, CDR2 SVGAGI. With 0 bases removed from V and 7 bases from J, the gap between germline ends came to 10 bases. The chain's CDR3 is CASSYSQVRNEQFF. CDR3 DNA: TGTGCCAGCAGTTACTCGCAGGTTCGGAATGAGCAGTTCTTC.

The V and J genes are TRBV2 and TRBJ2-5; either TRBD1 or TRBD2 may supply D (5 bases each). Per the germline V gene, CDR1 is SNHLY and CDR2 is FYNNEI. V was pared by 7 bases and J by 3 bases, with 15 bases between. The CDR3 covers 14 residues. CDR3 region: CASKRDPGEETQYF. The CDR3 region has the DNA TGTGCCAGCAAAAGGGACCCCGGGGAAGAGACCCAGTACTTC. The variable domain in full, with the rest retrieved from reference TRBV2 and TRBJ2-5, is EPEVTQTPSHQVTQMGQEVILRCVPISNHLYFYWYRQILGQKVEFLVSFYNNEISEKSEIFDDQFSVERPDGSNFTLKIRSTKLEDSAMYFCASKRDPGEETQYFGPGTRLLVL.

This clonotype has ten or more counts. The V gene is TRBV5-4, the J gene TRBJ2-7; 7 bases line up with TRBD1. The CDR3 is 13 residues long. V shed 4 bases and J 3 bases; nucleotides not matched to a gene: 4. Per germline, CDR1 SGHNT and CDR2 YYREEE (reference sequence). This chain's CDR3 is CASSEGDSYEQYF. The CDR3 bases are TGTGCCAGCAGCGAAGGGGACAGCTACGAGCAGTACTTC.

This clonotype was counted many times. The gene calls are TRBV28 and TRBJ2-3, with unresolved D. The CDR3 totals 12 residues. Deletions cut 10 bases from V and 2 bases from J, with 10 bases between. The germline CDR1 and CDR2 sequences are MDHEN and SYDVKM. The chain's CDR3 is CATSAVTDTQYF. The CDR3 DNA follows: TGTGCCACCTCCGCTGTCACAGATACGCAGTATTTT.

This clonotype was recorded at least ten times. V is TRBV29-1 and J is TRBJ1-1; D possibly corresponds to TRBD1 (5 bases). Between the trimmed V and J ends, which lost 4 bases and 3 bases, there was a span of 18 bases. Looked up from germline, CDR1 is SQVTM and CDR2 is ANQGSEA. The CDR3 sequence is 15 residues long. DNA for the CDR3: TGCAGCGTTGCCCCCCAGGGCTTGGGTTACACTGAAGCTTTCTTT. Translating gives CSVAPQGLGYTEAFF.

Many counts were recorded for this clonotype. The chain joins TRBV7-8 to TRBJ2-2; D remains unclear. The CDR3 length is 16 residues. Germline CDR1 is SGHVS and CDR2 is FQNEAQ. V was clipped by 2 bases and J by 1 base, with 11 bases between them. This CDR3 reads CASSLLGMMNTGELFF. In DNA, the CDR3 is TGTGCCAGCAGCTTACTGGGGATGATGAACACCGGGGAGCTGTTTTTT.

This clonotype came up a few times. CDR3 nucleotides: TGTGCCAGCAGGACGGGACAAGCTAACTATGGCTACACCTTC. It is translated as CASRTGQANYGYTF. The chain recombines TRBV28 with TRBJ1-2, with a tentative D call TRBD1 (6 bases). Between the trimmed V and J ends, which lost 6 bases and 0 bases, there was a span of 11 bases. Germline V gives CDR1 MDHEN, CDR2 SYDVKM. The CDR3 has 14 amino acids.

This clonotype showed up many times. J is TRBJ2-3 and V is TRBV28, with D uncertain. V was cut by 6 bases and J by 2 bases, with 18 bases left in between. Per germline, CDR1 MDHEN and CDR2 SYDVKM. The CDR3 loop spans 16 amino acids. The CDR3 loop is CASSPEMQTNTDTQYF. The CDR3 bases are TGTGCCAGCAGCCCGGAGATGCAAACGAACACAGATACGCAGTATTTT.

The chain carries TRBV5-1 and TRBJ1-4, with unresolved D. V lost 7 bases, J lost 4 bases, and 8 bases lay in between. Looked up from germline, CDR1 is SGHRS and CDR2 is YFSETQ. CDR3 length equals 12 residues. The CDR3 sequence is CASRPNNEKLFF. In DNA form, the CDR3 reads TGCGCCAGCCGACCTAATAATGAAAAACTGTTTTTT.

This clonotype was recorded many times. The chain recombines TRBV28 with TRBJ1-1; unclear D gene. The CDR3 totals 15 residues. CDR1 is MDHEN and CDR2 is SYDVKM in the germline V gene. The V end was cut by 3 bases, the J end by 0 bases, with 11 bases between. The CDR3, as DNA: TGTGCCAGCAGTTTTCTTATAGGGTTGAACACTGAAGCTTTCTTT. Its protein is CASSFLIGLNTEAFF. Complete variable domain (other parts from reference TRBV28 and TRBJ1-1): DVKVTQSSRYLVKRTGEKVFLECVQDMDHENMFWYRQDPGLGLRLIYFSYDVKMKEKGDIPEGYSVSREKKERFSLILESASTNQTSMYLCASSFLIGLNTEAFFGQGTRLTVV.

This clonotype occurred a few times. This CDR3 is CASSGNGLETQYF. The CDR3 nucleotides are TGTGCCAGCAGTGGGAACGGCTTAGAGACCCAGTACTTC. The chain recombines TRBV2 with TRBJ2-5; D gene ambiguous. Trimming stripped 4 bases from V and 4 bases from J, with 10 bases between. The germline CDR1 and CDR2 sequences are SNHLY and FYNNEI. The CDR3 loop spans 13 amino acids.

This clonotype was observed a handful of times. The chain joins TRBV6-9 to TRBJ1-2; D gene unclear. The germline V gene encodes CDR1 MNHGY and CDR2 SVAAGI. Trimming left V 2 bases short and J 8 bases short, with 15 bases between. The CDR3 runs to 14 residues. The CDR3 is CASSYSPRGEGYTF. CDR3 nucleotide sequence: TGTGCCAGCAGTTATAGCCCTCGGGGAGAGGGCTACACCTTC.

There are many counts of this clonotype. V and J are TRBV7-8 and TRBJ1-1; D remains ambiguous. The germline gives CDR1 SGHVS, CDR2 FQNEAQ. V was cut by 1 base and J by 8 bases, with 14 bases left in between. CDR3 length: 14 amino acids. CDR3 residues: CASSLVAEIPEAFF. The CDR3 coding sequence is TGTGCCAGCAGCTTAGTGGCAGAGATACCGGAAGCTTTCTTT.

This clonotype was seen ten or more times. The chain uses TRBV12-3 or TRBV12-4 and TRBJ2-1; 8 nucleotides align to TRBD2. The CDR3 consists of 13 residues. Trimming cost V 8 bases and J 7 bases; bases outside gene matches: 7. CDR3 coding DNA: TGTGCCAGCGCGTCGGGGGGGCGAAATGAGCAGTTCTTC. Its protein is CASASGGRNEQFF.

In its sample, this clonotype was seen many times. The rearrangement uses TRBV18 and TRBJ1-5, with D possibly being TRBD1 (5 bases). The V gene's germline CDR1 is KGHSH and CDR2 LQKENI. The CDR3 loop spans 15 amino acids. Trimming shortened V by 6 bases and J by 0 bases, and 12 bases separated the two germline ends. CDR3 residues: CASSPAQVSNQPQHF. In DNA form, the CDR3 reads TGTGCCAGCTCCCCCGCACAGGTTAGCAATCAGCCCCAGCATTTT.

This sequence joins TRBV19 and TRBJ2-7; 7 nucleotides line up with TRBD2. The CDR3 sequence is 13 residues long. Per the germline V gene, CDR1 is LNHDA and CDR2 is SQIVND (reference sequence). The CDR3 DNA is TGTGCAGCGGGACCGGGAGGTCCCTACGAGCAGTACTTC. Translation: CAAGPGGPYEQYF.

This clonotype was observed a few times. The genes are TRBV19 and TRBJ1-5, with 9 bases lining up with TRBD1. V lost 4 bases and J lost 2; bases outside the gene matches: 3. The CDR3 consists of 15 residues. Germline-derived CDR1 and CDR2 are LNHDA and SQIVND (reference sequence). CDR3 DNA: TGTGCCAGTAGTACGACAGGGGGTGGCAATCAGCCCCAGCATTTT. It encodes CASSTTGGGNQPQHF.